This TCR beta chain was recorded in a study of blood T cell repertoires in COVID-19. Study in general: Nucleic acid was either cDNA or gDNA, and it came from T cells, B-cell-depleted T cells, or PBMCs.

As regards this clone: This CDR3 is also generated by other DNA sequences in the sample.

CDR3 length equals 14 residues. The V gene end was trimmed by 2 bases and the J gene end by 5 bases; junction bases not matched to a gene: 3. The germline V gene encodes CDR1 SGHRS and CDR2 YFSETQ. Profiled with immunoSEQ multiplex PCR; TCRdb holds only in-frame clones, not every one. The sample contains 200,000 to 300,000 clones, roughly 80% of which appear only once. Sample: peripheral blood. The chain is built from TRBV5-1 and TRBJ2-3; 9 bases are shared with TRBD2. The source of this sequence is a woman of 80 years or more with acute or convalescent COVID-19. For the CDR3, the DNA is TGCGCCAGCAGCTTTAGCGGGGGTGGAGATACGCAGTATTTT. It codes for CASSFSGGGDTQYF.